This T cell receptor beta chain was recorded in a study of naive and memory T cell subsets. This clonotype has only a few counts. A UMI-containing oligonucleotide was joined by 3' ligation to the TCR cDNA template. Whole blood, roughly 2.6 ml, came from adult healthy volunteers. Amplification of ligated cDNA took four PCR rounds with SP2 and nested alpha and beta constant primers. A single record per CDR3 protein comes from TCRdb applying MiXCR to the 5' RACE reads. The data contain roughly 62,000 distinct CDR3 sequences, around 7.3% of them singletons. This CDR3 is built from 15 residues. Germline loops: CDR1 DFQATT, CDR2 SNEGSKA (reference sequence). Trimming pared 0 bases from V and 0 bases from J, leaving 10 bases between.

The receptor comes from a male donor in good health. The chain combines TRBV20-1 with TRBJ2-3, with D tentatively TRBD2 (5 bases). The CDR3 sequence is CSARDGSESTDTQYF. The CDR3 DNA is TGCAGTGCTAGAGATGGGAGCGAAAGCACAGATACGCAGTATTTT.